This T cell receptor beta chain was observed in a study of cytomegalovirus exposure and HLA in healthy donors. General study findings and limits: CMV antigen specificity was confirmed in vitro for a few CMV-associated chains. Most sequenced TCRs were rare (though some public TCRs occurred in many donors). Cytomegalovirus association was assigned to approximately 160 TCR beta chains.

Sequencing used immunoSEQ multiplex PCR; TCRdb keeps in-frame clones, though not all of them. The repertoire holds around 60,000 clones, with about 95% as singletons. As for this clone: What it binds is unknown. A read error may account for a junction end that differs from germline.

The CDR3 is 13 amino acids. Germline-derived CDR1 and CDR2 are GTSNPN and SVGIG (reference sequence). A roughly 120-subject validation cohort, separate from the 666-subject first cohort, supplied the donors. The V call is TRBV30, the J call TRBJ2-3; 7 bases line up with TRBD1. The sequenced sample was PBMCs. The sequence came from a woman aged 18-29 years in good health and CMV-seronegative. CDR3 coding DNA: TGTGCCTGGACCCCCCAGGGGGAGTTCCCCGCCGATTTT. Its translation: CAWTPQGEFPADF.